The clone carrying this T cell receptor beta chain was recorded many times. Its cognate antigen is unknown. The data derive from a study of CD8 T cells in ankylosing spondylitis. Points from the study as a whole: As reported, disease-linked clones showed significant enrichment in matched ankylosing spondylitis synovial fluid. Disease-linked clones bore a CD8+ phenotype and were relatively rare in peripheral blood.

Quantitative 5'-RACE was performed with molecular barcodes, and it yielded the TCR beta libraries. In TCRdb, the 5' RACE reads were re-called with MiXCR into one record per CDR3 protein. This repertoire shows around 40,000 distinct CDR3 sequences, around 2.9% found once; its top ten account for about 4.8%. The CDR3 length is 14 residues. Germline CDR1 SGDLS, CDR2 YYNGEE. V shed 4 bases and J shed 5 bases, with 16 bases lying between them. The sample taken for sequencing was blood, either unsorted or a sorted T cell fraction (not recorded which). The source is a male donor with ankylosing spondylitis or in good health (not recorded which). This chain connects TRBV9 to TRBJ2-7; TRBD2 is a possible D gene (6 bases). CDR3: CASSPRSAGNEQYF. CDR3 in DNA: TGTGCCAGCAGCCCCCGTTCGGCGGGAAACGAGCAGTACTTC.